The 4 T cell receptor beta chains given below trace back to one sample, sequenced in a study of T cell clusters in autoimmune cytopenias. Each sample's input was around 270 ng genomic DNA, 30,000 to 45,000 genome equivalents. One tube held mixed TRB-A and TRB-B primer pools for touch-down PCR. TCRdb reanalyzed the multiplex PCR reads, giving one entry per CDR3 protein sequence and no DNA. The sample holds some 15,000 distinct CDR3 sequences. Specimen: peripheral blood. The source of these receptors is a human donor with an autoimmune cytopenia or autoimmune hepatitis (not recorded which).

The chain uses TRBV19 and TRBJ2-2; there is no DNA to check the TCRdb D call of TRBD1. The CDR3 is made up of 17 amino acids. The germline gives CDR1 LNHDA, CDR2 SQIVND (reference sequence). CDR3 sequence: CASSRAGGQADAGELFF.

The rearrangement uses TRBV13 and TRBJ2-5; absent DNA, TCRdb's TRBD1 call cannot be checked. CDR1 is PRHDT and CDR2 is FYEKMQ in the germline V gene (reference sequence). The CDR3 consists of 12 residues. CDR3 region: CASSLRGETQYF.

In terms of frequency, this clonotype is medium-sized. This chain links TRBV19 with TRBJ1-6; the D call from TCRdb, TRBD1, cannot be confirmed without DNA. The CDR3 length is 13 residues. The germline gives CDR1 LNHDA, CDR2 SQIVND (reference sequence). The CDR3 reads CASTRDRASPLHF.

The V gene is TRBV20-1, the J gene TRBJ2-3; TCRdb outputs TRBD2, but without DNA this stays unchecked. The CDR3 extends over 16 amino acids. Germline V gives CDR1 DFQATT, CDR2 SNEGSKA (reference sequence). The CDR3 sequence: CSAKGTSGAHTDTQYF.